These 19 T cell receptor beta chains share one sample of origin, sequenced in a study of cytomegalovirus exposure and HLA in healthy donors. The PCR ran on 60 Vbeta and 13 Jbeta primers. The protocol was immunoSEQ multiplex PCR, while the TCRdb copy is restricted to in-frame clones and leaves out a portion. The sample consists of roughly 230,000 clones, around 83% of them appearing once. The sequenced sample was PBMCs. All receptors derive from a girl aged 2 to 10 in good health and CMV-seronegative.

This chain links TRBV30 with TRBJ2-7, with no clear D. The CDR3 spans 13 residues. Germline V gives CDR1 GTSNPN, CDR2 SVGIG (reference sequence). Trimming removed 2 bases at V and 3 bases at J, with 11 bases between. The CDR3 loop reads CAWSPTRYYEQYF. The CDR3 DNA reads as TGTGCCTGGAGTCCGACAAGATACTACGAGCAGTACTTC.

The chain uses TRBV5-1 and TRBJ1-5; D perhaps matches TRBD1 (6 bases). Trimming took 4 bases from V and 3 from J, leaving 11 bases between them. The germline V gene encodes CDR1 SGHRS and CDR2 YFSETQ. CDR3 size: 14 residues. The CDR3 loop reads CASSPGQPNQPQHF. The CDR3 DNA sequence: TGCGCCAGCAGCCCCGGACAGCCCAATCAGCCCCAGCATTTT. The full variable domain, its missing parts supplied by reference TRBV5-1 and TRBJ1-5, is KAGVTQTPRYLIKTRGQQVTLSCSPISGHRSVSWYQQTPGQGLQFLFEYFSETQRNKGNFPGRFSGRQFSNSRSEMNVSTLELGDSALYLCASSPGQPNQPQHFGDGTRLSIL.

The chain couples TRBV5-1 to TRBJ2-5, with 9 positions matching TRBD1. This CDR3 comprises 14 residues. The ends lost 0 bases at V and 5 bases at J; junction bases unmatched: 2. Germline V lookup: CDR1 SGHRS, CDR2 YFSETQ. DNA for the CDR3: TGCGCCAGCAGCTTGGGGGACAGGGTGGAGACCCAGTACTTC. Residues: CASSLGDRVETQYF. The full variable domain, its missing parts supplied by reference TRBV5-1 and TRBJ2-5, is KAGVTQTPRYLIKTRGQQVTLSCSPISGHRSVSWYQQTPGQGLQFLFEYFSETQRNKGNFPGRFSGRQFSNSRSEMNVSTLELGDSALYLCASSLGDRVETQYFGPGTRLLVL.

The gene calls are TRBV4-2 and TRBJ2-1, with a tentative D call TRBD1 (6 bases). Trimming took off 4 bases at V and 7 bases at J, with 17 bases between the two ends. The CDR3 covers 15 residues. The germline CDR1 and CDR2 sequences are LGHNA and YNFKEQ. The CDR3 loop reads CASSRQQGRVNEQFF. CDR3 DNA: TGTGCCAGCAGCCGGCAACAGGGTCGGGTGAATGAGCAGTTCTTC.

The chain employs TRBV5-6 and TRBJ1-5; 10 bases fit TRBD1. The CDR3 sequence is 19 residues long. V trimming: 4 bases; J trimming: 0 bases; junction bases outside the gene matches: 13. Germline CDR1 reads SGHDT; CDR2 reads YYEEEE. CDR3 protein: CASSRRRDRGPLSNQPQHF. The CDR3 DNA reads TGTGCCAGCAGCCGACGCCGGGACAGGGGTCCCCTTAGCAATCAGCCCCAGCATTTT. The whole variable domain, filled in from reference TRBV5-6 and TRBJ1-5, reads DAGVTQSPTHLIKTRGQQVTLRCSPKSGHDTVSWYQQALGQGPQFIFQYYEEEERQRGNFPDRFSGHQFPNYSSELNVNALLLGDSALYLCASSRRRDRGPLSNQPQHFGDGTRLSIL.

The gene calls are TRBV10-2 and TRBJ2-1; 9 bases fit TRBD2. Germline V lookup: CDR1 WSHSY, CDR2 SAAADI. CDR3 length: 19 amino acids. Trimming at V came to 3 bases and at J to 8 bases, leaving 20 bases not matched to a gene. In DNA form, the CDR3 reads TGCGCCAGCAGTGAAATAAAGGGAAGGCTAGCGGGGAGGAGGGATGAGCAGTTCTTC. Its protein product is CASSEIKGRLAGRRDEQFF.

The chain is built from TRBV9 and TRBJ2-1; D might be TRBD1 (5 bases). The V gene's germline CDR1 is SGDLS and CDR2 YYNGEE. V was shortened by 0 bases and J by 8 bases, with 15 bases between the two germline ends. The CDR3 length is 15 residues. CDR3 region: CASSVAGQGWHEQFF. Written as DNA, the CDR3 is TGTGCCAGCAGCGTAGCTGGGCAGGGTTGGCATGAGCAGTTCTTC.

The chain links TRBV6-6 to TRBJ2-5, with 8 bases matching TRBD2. Unmatched junction bases numbered 5, after V lost 6 bases and J lost 2 bases. The CDR3 extends over 14 amino acids. Germline loops: CDR1 MNHNY, CDR2 SVGAGI (reference sequence). The CDR3 spells CASRGLAAQETQYF. The CDR3 nucleotides read TGTGCCAGCAGAGGACTAGCTGCTCAAGAGACCCAGTACTTC.

The V gene is TRBV28, the J gene TRBJ2-2; 7 nucleotides align to TRBD2. The CDR3 consists of 15 residues. After removal of 6 bases from V and 4 bases from J, the junction contained 8 bases not matched to a gene. CDR1 is MDHEN and CDR2 is SYDVKM in the germline V gene. CDR3 sequence reads: CASRGRGSVTGELFF. The DNA for the CDR3 is TGTGCCAGCAGGGGGAGGGGATCGGTCACCGGGGAGCTGTTTTTT.

This rearrangement joins TRBV10-3 to TRBJ2-1, with D possibly being TRBD2 (6 bases). The CDR3 spans 14 residues. V gave up 4 bases and J gave up 7 bases, with 14 bases separating them. The germline V gene has CDR1 ENHRY and CDR2 SYGVKD. The CDR3 spells CAISGWGTSNEQFF. The CDR3 DNA reads TGTGCCATCAGTGGCTGGGGGACTTCTAATGAGCAGTTCTTC.

The rearrangement uses TRBV7-2 and TRBJ2-5; tentative D call: TRBD2 (7 bases). This CDR3 is 13 amino acids long. V shed 5 bases and J shed 7 bases, with 14 bases lying between them. The germline gives CDR1 SGHTA, CDR2 FQGNSA. The CDR3 region is CASSLSRGATQYF. The CDR3, as DNA: TGTGCCAGCAGCCTATCCCGGGGGGCGACCCAGTACTTC.

The rearrangement links TRBV29-1 to TRBJ2-7; 9 nucleotides align to TRBD1. After removal of 6 bases from V and 3 bases from J, the junction contained 6 bases not matched to a gene. The CDR3 runs 13 residues. The germline CDR1 and CDR2 sequences are SQVTM and ANQGSEA. DNA of the CDR3: TGCAGCGTGGGACAGGGAGAGGTCTACGAGCAGTACTTC. Translated: CSVGQGEVYEQYF.

This chain joins TRBV27 and TRBJ1-4; D remains ambiguous. There are 15 residues in the CDR3. V was trimmed by 7 bases and J by 2 bases, leaving 14 bases between them. Germline loops: CDR1 MNHEY, CDR2 SMNVEV (reference sequence). Written as DNA, the CDR3 is TGTGCCAGCAAAGCATTGTCCGTTACTAATGAAAAACTGTTTTTT. Protein: CASKALSVTNEKLFF. The variable domain in full, with the rest retrieved from reference TRBV27 and TRBJ1-4, is EAQVTQNPRYLITVTGKKLTVTCSQNMNHEYMSWYRQDPGLGLRQIYYSMNVEVTDKGDVPEGYKVSRKEKRNFPLILESPSPNQTSLYFCASKALSVTNEKLFFGSGTQLSVL.

The chain employs TRBV6-6 and TRBJ1-6; weak D call: TRBD1 (6 bases). Germline V gene sequence: CDR1 MNHNY, CDR2 SVGAGI (reference sequence). The CDR3 totals 16 residues. V dropped 4 bases and J dropped 3 bases, with 13 bases sitting between them. The CDR3 region has the DNA TGTGCCAGCAGTTCCCGACAGGACCGCTATAATTCACCCCTCCACTTT. Translated, it gives CASSSRQDRYNSPLHF.

The V call is TRBV13, the J call TRBJ2-7; 7 nucleotides match TRBD2. After removal of 5 bases from V and 5 bases from J, the junction contained 12 bases not matched to a gene. The CDR3 is made up of 15 amino acids. CDR1 is PRHDT, CDR2 FYEKMQ, per germline (reference sequence). CDR3 region: CASSMSGEGSNEQYF. DNA for the CDR3: TGTGCCAGCAGCATGAGCGGGGAAGGCAGTAACGAGCAGTACTTC.

This clone was detected only once. The chain employs TRBV27 and TRBJ2-1; tentative D call: TRBD2 (6 bases). The germline CDR1 and CDR2 sequences are MNHEY and SMNVEV (reference sequence). Trimming left V 2 bases short and J 9 bases short, with 14 bases between. CDR3 length equals 14 residues. The CDR3 DNA reads as TGTGCCAGCAGTTTACTTACCGTGGGGGGTGAGCAGTTCTTC. This sequence encodes CASSLLTVGGEQFF.

The J gene is TRBJ2-5, the V gene TRBV6-5; TRBD2 agrees at 7 bases. The CDR3 is made up of 13 amino acids. J gave up 5 bases and V 4 bases, and 4 bases lay outside the gene matches. Germline CDR1 is MNHEY and CDR2 is SVGAGI. The CDR3 nucleotides read TGTGCCAGCAGTTGGGAGGGGCGGGAGACCCAGTACTTC. This sequence encodes CASSWEGRETQYF.

This clone was counted once. An end of the junction differs from the germline gene, which may be a read error. The rearrangement uses TRBV7-9 and TRBJ2-6; D possibly corresponds to TRBD2 (5 bases). CDR1 is SEHNR, CDR2 FQNEAQ, per germline (reference sequence). The CDR3 consists of 16 residues. As DNA, the CDR3 is TGTTCCAGCAGCGCAACCCCGGGGTCTGGGGCCAACGTCCTGACTTTC. Amino acids: CSSSATPGSGANVLTF.

The chain combines TRBV7-8 with TRBJ2-2; D is possibly TRBD1 (6 bases). Deletions cut 4 bases from V and 1 base from J, with 16 bases between. Germline CDR1 is SGHVS and CDR2 is FQNEAQ. This CDR3 has 17 amino acids. CDR3 in amino acids: CASSSYRRGWNTGELFF. In DNA, the CDR3 is TGTGCCAGCAGCTCTTACCGCAGGGGCTGGAACACCGGGGAGCTGTTTTTT.